The 23 T cell receptor beta chains presented below share a single source sample, sequenced in a study of blood T cell repertoires in COVID-19 (dated by TCRdb to the early 2020s). Library construction relied on the immunoSEQ multiplex PCR assay. TCRdb carries this immuneACCESS record with in-frame sequences only. Its versions omit some clonotypes, under half of them owing to an unresolved V gene in the studies checked, with the rest unexplained. Recorded for this sample are approximately 170,000 clones; more than 75% of them occurred a single time. The ten top clones hold under 3% of the sample. The sample consisted of peripheral blood. These receptors all stem from an elderly woman with COVID-19, enrolled during active disease.

The chain couples TRBV7-2 to TRBJ1-3, with 7 bases lining up with TRBD1. Germline V gives CDR1 SGHTA, CDR2 FQGNSA. V shed 5 bases, J shed 4 bases, and the junction held 17 bases outside the gene matches. The CDR3 totals 18 residues. This chain's CDR3 is CASSKGGDREREGNTIYF. For the CDR3, the DNA is TGTGCCAGCAGCAAAGGTGGAGACAGGGAGAGGGAAGGAAACACCATATATTTT.

The CDR3 sequence: CASGSPSGDRSGNTIYF. DNA for the CDR3: TGTGCCAGCGGCTCACCCTCAGGCGACCGCTCTGGAAACACCATATATTTT. J is TRBJ1-3 and V is TRBV9; no definite D call. The CDR3 runs to 17 residues. The V end lost 7 bases, the J end lost 0 bases, and 20 bases lay between the germline ends. Germline V lookup: CDR1 SGDLS, CDR2 YYNGEE.

The CDR3 nucleotides are TGTGCCAGCAGCCGCGCAGGGGGGAGGAACGAGCAGTACTTC. Translated, it gives CASSRAGGRNEQYF. This sequence joins TRBV7-2 and TRBJ2-7, with TRBD1 as a possible D gene (7 bases). Germline V gene data show CDR1 as SGHTA and CDR2 as FQGNSA. The CDR3 extends over 14 amino acids. Trimming took off 5 bases at V and 5 bases at J, with 16 bases between the two ends.

The genes are TRBV27 and TRBJ1-4; TRBD1 might be the D (6 bases). Trimming pared 2 bases from V and 7 bases from J, leaving 17 bases between. The CDR3 has 16 amino acids. Germline CDR1 MNHEY, CDR2 SMNVEV (reference sequence). The DNA of the CDR3 is TGTGCCAGCAGTTTAATCTCTACAGGGAATATTGAAAAACTGTTTTTT. Residues: CASSLISTGNIEKLFF. The variable domain in full, with the rest retrieved from reference TRBV27 and TRBJ1-4, is EAQVTQNPRYLITVTGKKLTVTCSQNMNHEYMSWYRQDPGLGLRQIYYSMNVEVTDKGDVPEGYKVSRKEKRNFPLILESPSPNQTSLYFCASSLISTGNIEKLFFGSGTQLSVL.

The V gene is TRBV7-2, the J gene TRBJ1-2; TRBD1 might be the D (6 bases). CDR3 length: 13 residues. Germline V gene data show CDR1 as SGHTA and CDR2 as FQGNSA. Trimming took off 3 bases at V and 7 bases at J, with 12 bases between the two ends. The CDR3 is CASSFAGGFGYTF. The CDR3 DNA reads as TGTGCCAGCAGCTTCGCGGGGGGCTTTGGCTACACCTTC.

J is TRBJ1-5 and V is TRBV28; no reliable D call. CDR3 size: 15 residues. The V gene's germline CDR1 is MDHEN and CDR2 SYDVKM. The V gene lost 3 bases and the J gene lost 2 bases, with 11 bases spanning the gap. For the CDR3, the DNA is TGTGCCAGCAGTTTTAGCGGGTCGGGCAATCAGCCCCAGCATTTT. This gives the protein CASSFSGSGNQPQHF.

V is TRBV6-2 or TRBV6-3 and J is TRBJ2-5; 11 bases map to TRBD1. CDR3 length: 14 residues. The J segment lost 4 bases and the V segment lost 7 bases, leaving 5 bases of the junction unmatched. Germline assignment: CDR1 MNHEY and CDR2 SVGEGT. CDR3 DNA sequence: TGTGCCAGCATCCCGGGACAGGGGGGAGAGACCCAGTACTTC. Translating gives CASIPGQGGETQYF.

As for this clone: This sample includes further DNA sequences coding for the same CDR3. The V gene is TRBV4-2, the J gene TRBJ2-1; 7 bases map to TRBD2. The germline V gene encodes CDR1 LGHNA and CDR2 YNFKEQ. V was clipped by 1 base and J by 2 bases; unmatched bases: 5. This CDR3 spans 16 amino acids. As DNA, the CDR3 is TGTGCCAGCAGCCAAGTGGCTAGCGGTACCTACAATGAGCAGTTCTTC. Amino acid sequence: CASSQVASGTYNEQFF.

The rearrangement uses TRBV4-2 and TRBJ2-1; D remains ambiguous. CDR3 size: 15 residues. The V end lost 4 bases, the J end lost 0 bases, and 10 bases lay between the germline ends. In germline, CDR1 is LGHNA, CDR2 YNFKEQ. Written as DNA, the CDR3 is TGTGCCAGCAGCCCACGGAGCCACTCCTACAATGAGCAGTTCTTC. It yields the protein CASSPRSHSYNEQFF.

The CDR3, as DNA: TGTGCCAGCTCGGACTCGTCAGATGAGCAGTTCTTC. Amino acids: CASSDSSDEQFF. The chain is built from TRBV18 and TRBJ2-1; a weak D match, TRBD2 (5 bases). The V gene lost 6 bases and the J gene lost 8 bases, with 11 bases spanning the gap. Germline V lookup: CDR1 KGHSH, CDR2 LQKENI. The CDR3 is 12 residues long.

Only one count was recorded for this clone. The chain recombines TRBV5-5 with TRBJ2-2; maybe TRBD1 (6 bases). V was cut by 6 bases and J by 5 bases, with 11 bases left in between. This CDR3 comprises 13 residues. In germline, CDR1 is SGHKS, CDR2 YYEKEE (reference sequence). The CDR3: CASNLQGTGELFF. Here the CDR3 DNA reads TGTGCCAGCAACCTCCAGGGGACCGGGGAGCTGTTTTTT. Based on the CDR3 plus reference TRBV5-5 and TRBJ2-2, the full variable domain is DAGVTQSPTHLIKTRGQQVTLRCSPISGHKSVSWYQQVLGQGPQFIFQYYEKEERGRGNFPDRFSARQFPNYSSELNVNALLLGDSALYLCASNLQGTGELFFGEGSRLTVL.

The V and J genes are TRBV29-1 and TRBJ2-3; D is possibly TRBD2 (5 bases). Trimming shortened V by 5 bases and J by 2 bases, and 8 bases separated the two germline ends. The CDR3 runs 12 residues. CDR1 is SQVTM and CDR2 is ANQGSEA in the germline V gene. CDR3 nucleotides: TGCAGCGTTTCCCGGGACACAGATACGCAGTATTTT. It specifies CSVSRDTDTQYF.

This clone occurred a few times. The rearrangement uses TRBV19 and TRBJ1-5, with TRBD1 matching over 7 bases. CDR3 length: 14 amino acids. V lost 7 bases, J lost 4 bases, and 7 bases stayed unmatched. Looked up from germline, CDR1 is LNHDA and CDR2 is SQIVND (reference sequence). The CDR3 DNA follows: TGTGCCAGTAAAGTCGGGACAGCTAATCAGCCCCAGCATTTT. As protein: CASKVGTANQPQHF.

This clone was found a few times. The chain recombines TRBV5-6 with TRBJ1-2, with unresolved D. The CDR3 loop spans 14 amino acids. V gave up 7 bases and J gave up 3 bases, with 16 bases separating them. Per germline, CDR1 SGHDT and CDR2 YYEEEE. The DNA of the CDR3 is TGTGCCAGCTCCGTCGGAGGGCCCCACTATGGCTACACCTTC. It translates to CASSVGGPHYGYTF.

V is TRBV7-2 and J is TRBJ1-3; D is undetermined. This CDR3 comprises 14 residues. V lost 4 bases, J lost 4 bases, and 11 bases lay in between. CDR1 SGHTA and CDR2 FQGNSA come from the germline V gene. Here the CDR3 DNA reads TGTGCCAGCAGCTCCAAAAGGAGCGGAAACACCATATATTTT. It yields the protein CASSSKRSGNTIYF. The full variable domain, with the rest looked up from reference TRBV7-2 and TRBJ1-3, is GAGVSQSPSNKVTEKGKDVELRCDPISGHTALYWYRQSLGQGLEFLIYFQGNSAPDKSGLPSDRFSAERTGGSVSTLTIQRTQQEDSAVYLCASSSKRSGNTIYFGEGSWLTVV.

This chain links TRBV20-1 with TRBJ2-5; a weak D match, TRBD1 (5 bases). Germline CDR1 reads DFQATT; CDR2 reads SNEGSKA (reference sequence). The ends were cut back, 7 bases at V and 5 bases at J, with 11 bases in the middle. CDR3 length: 11 amino acids. CDR3 in DNA: TGCAGTGTTGGGTCAGGGGAGACCCAGTACTTC. Residues: CSVGSGETQYF.

V and J are TRBV27 and TRBJ1-5; D is unclear. The CDR3 has 15 amino acids. V was pared by 10 bases and J by 2 bases, with 18 bases between. Germline CDR1 MNHEY, CDR2 SMNVEV (reference sequence). CDR3 amino acids: CATSPTGAGNQPQHF. The CDR3 bases are TGTGCCACCTCACCGACGGGAGCGGGCAATCAGCCCCAGCATTTT.

The V gene is TRBV28, the J gene TRBJ2-5, with D possibly being TRBD2 (6 bases). This CDR3 is 14 amino acids long. Trimming shortened V by 3 bases and J by 5 bases, and 13 bases separated the two germline ends. Germline loops: CDR1 MDHEN, CDR2 SYDVKM. CDR3 region: CASSFFRGRETQYF. In DNA, the CDR3 is TGTGCCAGCAGTTTCTTCCGGGGGAGGGAGACCCAGTACTTC.

In its sample, this clone was seen once. This chain uses TRBV12-3 or TRBV12-4 with TRBJ2-6, with no clear D. Trimming left V 3 bases short and J 4 bases short, with 4 bases between. The CDR3 consists of 13 residues. CDR3: CASSFGGANVLTF. CDR3 sequence (DNA): TGTGCCAGCAGTTTCGGGGGGGCCAACGTCCTGACTTTC.

A single count supports this clone. This rearrangement joins TRBV7-3 to TRBJ2-6; D unresolved. Per the germline V gene, CDR1 is SGHTA and CDR2 is FQGTGA. This CDR3 is 17 amino acids long. Trimming shortened V by 6 bases and J by 0 bases, and 15 bases separated the two germline ends. The CDR3 DNA follows: TGTGCCAGCAGGGCTCAGGCTTTAACCTCTGGGGCCAACGTCCTGACTTTC. This codes for CASRAQALTSGANVLTF. Using reference TRBV7-3 and TRBJ2-6 for the parts outside the CDR3, the full variable domain is GAGVSQTPSNKVTEKGKYVELRCDPISGHTALYWYRQSLGQGPEFLIYFQGTGAADDSGLPNDRFFAVRPEGSVSTLKIQRTERGDSAVYLCASRAQALTSGANVLTFGAGSRLTVL.

J is TRBJ2-7 and V is TRBV5-6, with TRBD2 matching over 7 bases. The junction had 4 bases not matched to a gene; V was cut back by 4 bases and J by 6 bases. The CDR3 is 12 residues long. CDR1 and CDR2 from the germline V gene are SGHDT and YYEEEE. This chain's CDR3 is CASSATSAEQYF. In DNA form, the CDR3 reads TGTGCCAGCAGCGCAACTAGCGCCGAGCAGTACTTC.

The V gene is TRBV25-1, the J gene TRBJ2-7, with a possible D match to TRBD1 (5 bases). From germline, CDR1 is MGHDK and CDR2 SYGVNS. With 3 bases removed from V and 4 bases from J, the gap between germline ends came to 16 bases. The CDR3 contains 15 residues. CDR3 amino acids: CASSEGQGLGYEQYF. For the CDR3, the DNA is TGTGCCAGCAGTGAGGGGCAGGGCTTAGGTTACGAGCAGTACTTC.

This chain joins TRBV28 and TRBJ2-6; D might be TRBD2 (6 bases). Germline CDR1 MDHEN, CDR2 SYDVKM. The CDR3 has 17 amino acids. Trimming took 2 bases from V and 2 from J, leaving 13 bases between them. The CDR3: CASSLRLGTTGANVLTF. The CDR3 nucleotides are TGTGCCAGCAGTTTACGACTAGGTACGACTGGGGCCAACGTCCTGACTTTC. The full variable domain, rest sourced from reference TRBV28 and TRBJ2-6, is DVKVTQSSRYLVKRTGEKVFLECVQDMDHENMFWYRQDPGLGLRLIYFSYDVKMKEKGDIPEGYSVSREKKERFSLILESASTNQTSMYLCASSLRLGTTGANVLTFGAGSRLTVL.